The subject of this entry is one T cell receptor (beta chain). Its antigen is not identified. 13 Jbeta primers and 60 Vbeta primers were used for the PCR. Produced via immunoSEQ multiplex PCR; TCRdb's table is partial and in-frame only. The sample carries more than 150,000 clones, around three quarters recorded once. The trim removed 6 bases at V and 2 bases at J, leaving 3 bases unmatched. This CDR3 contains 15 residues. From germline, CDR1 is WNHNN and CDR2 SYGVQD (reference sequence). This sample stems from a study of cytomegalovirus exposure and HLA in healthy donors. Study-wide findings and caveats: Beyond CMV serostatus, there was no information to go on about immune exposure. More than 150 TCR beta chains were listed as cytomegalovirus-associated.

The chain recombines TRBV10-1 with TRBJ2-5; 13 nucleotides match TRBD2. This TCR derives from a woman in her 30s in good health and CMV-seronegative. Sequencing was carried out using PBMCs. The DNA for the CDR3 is TGCGCCAGCAGCCAGACTAGCGGGGGGCAAGAGACCCAGTACTTC. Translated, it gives CASSQTSGGQETQYF.